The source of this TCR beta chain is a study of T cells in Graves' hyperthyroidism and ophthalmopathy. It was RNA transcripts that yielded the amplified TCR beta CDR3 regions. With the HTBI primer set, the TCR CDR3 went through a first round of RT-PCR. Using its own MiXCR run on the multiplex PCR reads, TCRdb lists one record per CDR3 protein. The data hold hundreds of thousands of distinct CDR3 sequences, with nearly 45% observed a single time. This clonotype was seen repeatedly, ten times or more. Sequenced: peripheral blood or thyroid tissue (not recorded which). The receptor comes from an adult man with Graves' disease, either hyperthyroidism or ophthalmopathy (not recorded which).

As DNA, the CDR3 is TGCAGCGTTGGCTCGCCTAGCCGGGTGACGGAGCAGTACTTC. Its protein is CSVGSPSRVTEQYF. This chain joins TRBV29-1 and TRBJ2-7, with D possibly being TRBD2 (5 bases). CDR1 and CDR2 (germline): SQVTM, ANQGSEA. The V and J ends lost 4 bases and 7 bases respectively, with 20 bases between them. This CDR3 contains 14 residues.